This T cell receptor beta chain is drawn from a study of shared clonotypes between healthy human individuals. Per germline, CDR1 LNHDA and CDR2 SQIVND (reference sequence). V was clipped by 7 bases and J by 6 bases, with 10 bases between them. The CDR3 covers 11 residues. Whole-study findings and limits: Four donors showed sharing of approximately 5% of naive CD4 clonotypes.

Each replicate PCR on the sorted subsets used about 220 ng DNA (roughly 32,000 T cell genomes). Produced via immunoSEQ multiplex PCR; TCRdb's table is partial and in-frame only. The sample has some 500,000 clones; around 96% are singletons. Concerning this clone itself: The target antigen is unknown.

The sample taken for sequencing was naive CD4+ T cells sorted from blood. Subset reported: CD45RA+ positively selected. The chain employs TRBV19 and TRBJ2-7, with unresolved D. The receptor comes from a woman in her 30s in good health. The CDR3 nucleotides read TGTGCCAGTACGGACCGCATCGAGCAGTACTTC. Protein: CASTDRIEQYF.